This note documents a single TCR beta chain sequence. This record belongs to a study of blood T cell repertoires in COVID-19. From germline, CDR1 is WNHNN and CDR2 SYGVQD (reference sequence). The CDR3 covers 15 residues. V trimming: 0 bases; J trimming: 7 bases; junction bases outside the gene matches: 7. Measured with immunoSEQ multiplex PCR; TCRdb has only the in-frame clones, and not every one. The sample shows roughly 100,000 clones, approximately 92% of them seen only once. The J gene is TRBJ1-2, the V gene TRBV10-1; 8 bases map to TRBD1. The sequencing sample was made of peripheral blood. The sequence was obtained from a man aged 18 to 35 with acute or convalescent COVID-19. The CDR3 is CASSESQGALGGYTF. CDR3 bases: TGCGCCAGCAGTGAGTCTCAGGGGGCTCTTGGTGGCTACACCTTC.